This T cell receptor beta chain is drawn from a study of beta chain features in type 1 diabetes. Study-level points and caveats: In every one of the four CD4+ subsets, TCRB CDR3s were moderately but significantly shorter in Type 1 diabetes patients. Comparison showed that naive, central memory and Treg TCRB repertoires appeared more similar among patients than among healthy donors.

The study reverse transcribed the entire isolated RNA, so it sequenced expressed TCRB transcripts. This table comes from immunoSEQ multiplex PCR, and its TCRdb copy is limited to in-frame clones, with some not included. The sample has 280,000 or so clones; 15% are singletons. Of note for this clone: Its antigen is unknown.

Stem cell-like memory, regulatory, central memory and naive CD4+ cells were sorted via CD45RO/CCR7/CD25/CD127/CD95/CD27. The receptor was isolated from a young man with type 1 diabetes. Specimen: naive CD4+ T cells from blood.

The CDR3 nucleotides are TGTGCCAGCAGCCACAGGGAATCTGGAGATACGCAGTATTTT. Residues: CASSHRESGDTQYF. The chain has TRBV6-6 and TRBJ2-3, with D perhaps matching TRBD1 (6 bases). This CDR3 is built from 14 residues. Trimming took off 6 bases at V and 5 bases at J, with 15 bases between the two ends. The germline V gene has CDR1 MNHNY and CDR2 SVGAGI (reference sequence).